This TCR beta chain was identified during a study of T cells in Graves' hyperthyroidism and ophthalmopathy. Study findings and constraints: Onset of ophthalmopathy came a median 6.5 months after the model predicted it.

This clonotype was observed at least ten times. The antigen is undetermined. The investigators amplified TCR beta CDR3 regions from RNA transcripts. The TCR CDR3 first-round RT-PCR relied on the HTBI primer set. From the multiplex PCR reads, TCRdb called clonotypes with MiXCR, one entry per CDR3 protein. The data contain around 530,000 distinct CDR3 sequences, about 15% of them singletons. Germline lookup yields CDR1 ENHRY and CDR2 SYGVKD. The CDR3 runs 15 residues. V lost 4 bases, J lost 2 bases, and 13 bases lay in between. PBMCs stemmed from around 10 ml fresh peripheral blood. The rearrangement joins TRBV10-3 to TRBJ2-3; D uncertain. The sample taken for sequencing was blood. This clonotype was obtained from a woman aged 18-29 years with Graves' ophthalmopathy. CDR3 sequence (DNA): TGTGCCATCAGTGTAAGCAACGGACCCACAGATACGCAGTATTTT. This codes for CAISVSNGPTDTQYF.